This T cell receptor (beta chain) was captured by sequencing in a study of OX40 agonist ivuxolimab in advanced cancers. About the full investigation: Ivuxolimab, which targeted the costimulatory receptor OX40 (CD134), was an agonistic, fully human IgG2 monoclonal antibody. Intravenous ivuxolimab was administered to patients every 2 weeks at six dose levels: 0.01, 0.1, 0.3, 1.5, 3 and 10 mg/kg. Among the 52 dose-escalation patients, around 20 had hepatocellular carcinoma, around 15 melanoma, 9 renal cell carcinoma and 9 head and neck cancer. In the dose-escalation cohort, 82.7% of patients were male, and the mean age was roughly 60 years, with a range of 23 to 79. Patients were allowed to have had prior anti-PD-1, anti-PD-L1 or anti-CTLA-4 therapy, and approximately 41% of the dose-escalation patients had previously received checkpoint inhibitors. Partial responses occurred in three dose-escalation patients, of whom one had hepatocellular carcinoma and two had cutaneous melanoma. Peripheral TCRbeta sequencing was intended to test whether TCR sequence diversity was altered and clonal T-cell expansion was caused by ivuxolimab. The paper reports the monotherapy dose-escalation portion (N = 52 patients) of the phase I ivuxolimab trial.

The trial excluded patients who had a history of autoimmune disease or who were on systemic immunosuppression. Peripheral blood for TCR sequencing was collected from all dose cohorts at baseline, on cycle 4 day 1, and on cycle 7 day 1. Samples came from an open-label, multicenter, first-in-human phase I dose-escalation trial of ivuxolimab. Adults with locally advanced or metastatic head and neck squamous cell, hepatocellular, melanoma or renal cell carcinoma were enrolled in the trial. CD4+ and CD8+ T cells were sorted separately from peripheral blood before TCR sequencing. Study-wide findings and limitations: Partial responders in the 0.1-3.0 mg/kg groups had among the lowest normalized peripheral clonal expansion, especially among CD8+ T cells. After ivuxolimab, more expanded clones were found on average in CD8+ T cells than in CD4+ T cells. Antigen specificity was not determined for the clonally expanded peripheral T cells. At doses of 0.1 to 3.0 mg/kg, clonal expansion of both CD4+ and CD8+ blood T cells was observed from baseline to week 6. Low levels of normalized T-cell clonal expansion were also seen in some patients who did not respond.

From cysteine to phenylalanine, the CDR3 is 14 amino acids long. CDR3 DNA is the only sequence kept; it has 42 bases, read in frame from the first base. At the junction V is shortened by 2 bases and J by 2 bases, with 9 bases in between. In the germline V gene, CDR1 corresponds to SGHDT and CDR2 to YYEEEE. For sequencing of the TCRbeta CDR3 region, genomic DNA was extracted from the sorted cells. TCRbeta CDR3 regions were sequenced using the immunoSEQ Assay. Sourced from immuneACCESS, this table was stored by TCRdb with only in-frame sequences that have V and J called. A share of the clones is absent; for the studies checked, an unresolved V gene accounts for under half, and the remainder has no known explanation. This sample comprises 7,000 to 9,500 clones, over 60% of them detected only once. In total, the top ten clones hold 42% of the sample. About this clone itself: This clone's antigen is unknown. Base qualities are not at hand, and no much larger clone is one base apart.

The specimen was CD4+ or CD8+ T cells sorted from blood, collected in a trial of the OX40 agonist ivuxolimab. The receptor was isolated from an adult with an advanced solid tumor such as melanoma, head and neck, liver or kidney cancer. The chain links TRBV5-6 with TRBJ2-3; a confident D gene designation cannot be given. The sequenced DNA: TGTGCCAGCAGCTTAGGGCCCAACACAGATACGCAGTATTTT. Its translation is CASSLGPNTDTQYF.